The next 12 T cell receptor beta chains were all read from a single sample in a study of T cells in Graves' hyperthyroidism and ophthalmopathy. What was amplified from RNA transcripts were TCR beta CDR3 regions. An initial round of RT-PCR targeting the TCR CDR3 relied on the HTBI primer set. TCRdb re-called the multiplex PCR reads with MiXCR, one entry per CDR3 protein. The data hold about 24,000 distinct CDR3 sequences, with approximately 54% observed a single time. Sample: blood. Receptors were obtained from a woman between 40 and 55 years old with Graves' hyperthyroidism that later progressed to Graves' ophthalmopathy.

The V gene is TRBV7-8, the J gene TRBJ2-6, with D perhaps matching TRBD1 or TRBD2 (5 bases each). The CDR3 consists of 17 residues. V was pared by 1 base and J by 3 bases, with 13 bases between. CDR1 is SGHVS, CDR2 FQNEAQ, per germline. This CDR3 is CASSLVTIGGGANVLTF. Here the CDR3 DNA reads TGTGCCAGCAGCTTAGTGACAATTGGGGGTGGGGCCAACGTCCTGACTTTC.

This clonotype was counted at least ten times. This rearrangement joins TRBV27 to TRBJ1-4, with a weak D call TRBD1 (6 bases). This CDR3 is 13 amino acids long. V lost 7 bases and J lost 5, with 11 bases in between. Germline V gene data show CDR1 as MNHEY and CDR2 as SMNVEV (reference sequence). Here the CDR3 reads CASTRGLNEKLFF. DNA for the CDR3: TGTGCCAGCACTAGGGGGTTGAATGAAAAACTGTTTTTT.

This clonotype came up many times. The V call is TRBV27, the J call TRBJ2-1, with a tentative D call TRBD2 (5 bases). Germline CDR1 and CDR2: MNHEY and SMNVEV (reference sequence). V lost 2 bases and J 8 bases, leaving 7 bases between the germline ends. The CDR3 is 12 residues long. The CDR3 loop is CASSLTGDEQFF. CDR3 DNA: TGTGCCAGCAGTTTAACCGGGGATGAGCAGTTCTTC.

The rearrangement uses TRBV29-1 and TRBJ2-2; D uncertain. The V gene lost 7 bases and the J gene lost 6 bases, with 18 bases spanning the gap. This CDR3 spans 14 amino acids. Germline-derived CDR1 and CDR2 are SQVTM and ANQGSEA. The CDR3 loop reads CSAYIQERAGELFF. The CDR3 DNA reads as TGCAGCGCCTATATCCAGGAAAGGGCCGGGGAGCTGTTTTTT.

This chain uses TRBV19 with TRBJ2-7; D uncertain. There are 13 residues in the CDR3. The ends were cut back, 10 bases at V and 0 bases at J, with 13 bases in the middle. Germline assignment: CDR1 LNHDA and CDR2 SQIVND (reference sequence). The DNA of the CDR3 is TGTGCCACTGTAGAGGACGGCTCCTACGAGCAGTACTTC. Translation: CATVEDGSYEQYF.

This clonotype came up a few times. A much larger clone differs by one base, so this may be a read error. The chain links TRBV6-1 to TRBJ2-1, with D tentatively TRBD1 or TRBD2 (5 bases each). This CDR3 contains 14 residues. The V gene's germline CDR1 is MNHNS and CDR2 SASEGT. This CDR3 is CASRRTGTDNGQFF. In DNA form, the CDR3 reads TGTGCCAGCAGACGAACCGGGACCGACAATGGGCAGTTCTTC.

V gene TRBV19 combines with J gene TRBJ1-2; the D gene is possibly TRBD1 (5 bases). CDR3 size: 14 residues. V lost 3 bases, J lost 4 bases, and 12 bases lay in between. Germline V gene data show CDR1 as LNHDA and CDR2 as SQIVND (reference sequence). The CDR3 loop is CASSIGASSYGYTF. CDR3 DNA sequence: TGTGCCAGTAGTATCGGGGCGAGCAGCTATGGCTACACCTTC.

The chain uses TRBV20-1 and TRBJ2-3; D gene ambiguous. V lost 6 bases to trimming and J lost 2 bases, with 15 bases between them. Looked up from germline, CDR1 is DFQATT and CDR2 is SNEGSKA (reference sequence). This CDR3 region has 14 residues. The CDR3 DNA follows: TGCAGTGCGTCTAGTGGGGATCCCACAGATACGCAGTATTTT. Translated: CSASSGDPTDTQYF.

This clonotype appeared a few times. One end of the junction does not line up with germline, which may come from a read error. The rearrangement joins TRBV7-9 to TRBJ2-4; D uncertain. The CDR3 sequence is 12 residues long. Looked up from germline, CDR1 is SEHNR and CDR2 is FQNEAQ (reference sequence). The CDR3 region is CASSLLGAGFDF. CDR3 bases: TGTGCCAGCAGCTTACTTGGTGCAGGCTTTGACTTC.

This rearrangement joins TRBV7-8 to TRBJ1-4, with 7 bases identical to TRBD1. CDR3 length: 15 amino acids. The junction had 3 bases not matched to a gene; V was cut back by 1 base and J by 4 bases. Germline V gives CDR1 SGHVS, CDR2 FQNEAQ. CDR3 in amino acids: CASSLETGSNEKLFF. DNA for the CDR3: TGTGCCAGCAGCTTAGAGACAGGGAGTAATGAAAAACTGTTTTTT. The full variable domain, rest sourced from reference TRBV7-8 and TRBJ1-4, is GAGVSQSPRYKVAKRGQDVALRCDPISGHVSLFWYQQALGQGPEFLTYFQNEAQLDKSGLPSDRFFAERPEGSVSTLKIQRTQQEDSAVYLCASSLETGSNEKLFFGSGTQLSVL.

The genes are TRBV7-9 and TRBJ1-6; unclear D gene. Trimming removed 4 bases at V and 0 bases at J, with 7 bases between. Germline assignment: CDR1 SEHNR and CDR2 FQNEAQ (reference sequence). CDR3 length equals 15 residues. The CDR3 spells CASSSLSSYNSPLHF. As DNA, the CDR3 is TGTGCCAGCAGCTCTCTGTCCTCCTATAATTCACCCCTCCACTTT.

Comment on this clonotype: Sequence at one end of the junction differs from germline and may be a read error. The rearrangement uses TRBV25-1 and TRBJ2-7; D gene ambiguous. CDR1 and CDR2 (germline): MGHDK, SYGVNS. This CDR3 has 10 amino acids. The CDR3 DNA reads TGTGCCTGCAGTGATCTATTGCGGTACTTC. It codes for CACSDLLRYF.